Below are 22 T cell receptor beta chains sequenced from a single sample in a study of T cell changes during pregnancy in multiple sclerosis. Clones were sequenced by immunoSEQ multiplex PCR, and TCRdb holds only the in-frame ones, with some missing. The table records approximately 50,000 clones, 91% of them present only once. Sequencing used CD8+ T cells from peripheral blood mononuclear cells, obtained after pregnancy. These receptors were obtained from a female donor with multiple sclerosis, enrolled in a pregnancy study.

V and J are TRBV5-5 and TRBJ2-7, with D unclear. Germline values: CDR1 SGHKS, CDR2 YYEKEE (reference sequence). The length of the CDR3 is 12 residues. The V gene lost 0 bases and the J gene lost 7 bases, with 8 bases spanning the gap. The DNA of the CDR3 is TGTGCCAGCAGCTTGGACGCACTAGAGCAGTACTTC. Residues: CASSLDALEQYF.

The chain employs TRBV20-1 and TRBJ1-5, with D possibly matching TRBD1 (6 bases). Germline V gene data show CDR1 as DFQATT and CDR2 as SNEGSKA (reference sequence). The CDR3 is made up of 11 amino acids. DNA of the CDR3: TGCAGGGTAACAGGGAATCAGCCCCAGCATTTT. This encodes CRVTGNQPQHF.

The chain has TRBV15 and TRBJ1-1; the match to TRBD1 covers 8 bases. Germline V CDR1 and CDR2: LNHNV, YYDKDF (reference sequence). This CDR3 has 14 residues. The J segment lost 4 bases and the V segment lost 3 bases, leaving 4 bases of the junction unmatched. DNA for the CDR3: TGTGCCACCAGCAGCAGGGGGCAGGCCACTGAAGCTTTCTTT. Its translation is CATSSRGQATEAFF.

This chain joins TRBV19 and TRBJ2-7; 10 nucleotides match TRBD1. The CDR3 has 16 amino acids. Germline CDR1 and CDR2: LNHDA and SQIVND (reference sequence). V lost 3 bases and J lost 4; bases outside the gene matches: 9. The CDR3 bases are TGTGCCAGTAGTATCGGACAGGGGGGAAATTTATACGAGCAGTACTTC. Translated, it gives CASSIGQGGNLYEQYF.

The chain carries TRBV6-4 and TRBJ2-2; TRBD2 is a possible D gene (7 bases). Germline CDR1 reads MRHNA; CDR2 reads SNTAGT. The CDR3 contains 15 residues. Trimming left V 0 bases short and J 6 bases short, with 11 bases between. CDR3 coding DNA: TGTGCCAGCAGTGACTCGAGGGGGGGGCCCGGGGAGCTGTTTTTT. Protein product: CASSDSRGGPGELFF.

The chain has TRBV4-2 and TRBJ2-7; TRBD2 might be the D (5 bases). The germline CDR1 and CDR2 sequences are LGHNA and YNFKEQ. The germline V and J ends were trimmed by 0 bases and 3 bases, with 12 bases remaining between them. The CDR3 spans 15 residues. The CDR3 DNA sequence: TGTGCCAGCAGCCAAGATGAAGAGCGGAGCTACGAGCAGTACTTC. Amino acid sequence: CASSQDEERSYEQYF.

V usage is TRBV19 and J usage is TRBJ1-1; perhaps TRBD1 as D (5 bases). Trimming shortened V by 9 bases and J by 4 bases, and 18 bases separated the two germline ends. This CDR3 contains 14 residues. The germline gives CDR1 LNHDA, CDR2 SQIVND (reference sequence). The CDR3 is CASESGTGLTEAFF. The DNA of the CDR3 is TGTGCCAGCGAGTCCGGGACTGGACTCACTGAAGCTTTCTTT.

The rearrangement uses TRBV6-5 and TRBJ1-6; tentatively, D is TRBD1 (5 bases). The CDR3 totals 13 residues. Germline loops: CDR1 MNHEY, CDR2 SVGAGI. Trimming took off 7 bases at V and 10 bases at J, with 14 bases between the two ends. The CDR3 is CASNGPGKSPLHF. CDR3 sequence (DNA): TGTGCCAGCAATGGACCAGGGAAGTCACCCCTCCACTTT.

CDR3 DNA: TGTGCCAGCAGCTTAGAGGAGGACTCTAACTATGGCTACACCTTC. Amino acid sequence: CASSLEEDSNYGYTF. The rearrangement uses TRBV13 and TRBJ1-2; D remains ambiguous. Deletions cut 1 base from V and 0 bases from J, with 9 bases between. Per the germline V gene, CDR1 is PRHDT and CDR2 is FYEKMQ (reference sequence). This CDR3 has 15 residues.

In its sample, this clone was seen once. This sequence joins TRBV6-5 and TRBJ2-2; D possibly corresponds to TRBD1 (5 bases). The V end lost 5 bases, the J end lost 0 bases, and 10 bases lay between the germline ends. CDR3 size: 15 residues. The germline V gene encodes CDR1 MNHEY and CDR2 SVGAGI. CDR3 protein: CASSTGETNTGELFF. The DNA of the CDR3 is TGTGCCAGCAGTACAGGCGAAACGAACACCGGGGAGCTGTTTTTT.

The rearrangement uses TRBV5-3 and TRBJ1-1; D gene uncertain. TRBV5-3 is an ORF, with its function uncertain. This CDR3 has 13 residues. V dropped 0 bases and J dropped 0 bases, with 3 bases sitting between them. In nucleotides, the CDR3 is TGTGCCAGAAGCTTGGGAGTGAACACTGAAGCTTTCTTT. Translation gives CARSLGVNTEAFF.

The gene calls are TRBV19 and TRBJ2-5; 9 nucleotides align to TRBD2. The CDR3 sequence is 15 residues long. The trim removed 3 bases at V and 1 base at J, leaving 3 bases unmatched. The germline CDR1 and CDR2 sequences are LNHDA and SQIVND (reference sequence). The CDR3 loop reads CASSISGGIQETQYF. The CDR3 DNA reads as TGTGCCAGTAGTATTAGCGGGGGAATCCAAGAGACCCAGTACTTC.

DNA of the CDR3: TGTGCCAGCAGCTTAGTGGGGGGAGGCACTGAAGCTTTCTTT. Translating it yields CASSLVGGGTEAFF. The chain employs TRBV11-2 and TRBJ1-1; maybe TRBD1 (5 bases). The germline V gene has CDR1 SGHAT and CDR2 FQNNGV. The CDR3 covers 14 residues. Trimming shortened V by 1 base and J by 4 bases, and 10 bases separated the two germline ends.

The CDR3 coding sequence is TGCAGCGCATGTACAGGCATTGGGGAAAAACTGTTTTTT. This sequence encodes CSACTGIGEKLFF. The chain recombines TRBV29-1 with TRBJ1-4; TRBD1 is a possible D gene (5 bases). Germline V gene sequence: CDR1 SQVTM, CDR2 ANQGSEA. The CDR3 contains 13 residues. V was cut by 7 bases and J by 8 bases, with 17 bases left in between.

This clone appeared once. The chain is built from TRBV7-8 and TRBJ1-1; tentative D call: TRBD1 (6 bases). Trimming left V 5 bases short and J 2 bases short, with 12 bases between. Germline CDR1 reads SGHVS; CDR2 reads FQNEAQ. This CDR3 comprises 14 residues. The CDR3 DNA reads TGTGCCAGCAGCCTACAGGGACGTAACACTGAAGCTTTCTTT. Protein sequence: CASSLQGRNTEAFF.

This clone is categorized as medium-sized. Distinct nucleotide sequences in the sample also encode this CDR3. V is TRBV29-1 and J is TRBJ1-3; unclear D gene. Germline values: CDR1 SQVTM, CDR2 ANQGSEA. The CDR3 extends over 11 amino acids. V was trimmed by 4 bases and J by 4 bases, leaving 5 bases between them. The CDR3 region is CSVVLGNTIYF. DNA of the CDR3: TGCAGCGTTGTTCTAGGAAACACCATATATTTT. The complete variable domain, with remaining parts taken from reference TRBV29-1 and TRBJ1-3, reads SAVISQKPSRDICQRGTSLTIQCQVDSQVTMMFWYRQQPGQSLTLIATANQGSEATYESGFVIDKFPISRPNLTFSTLTVSNMSPEDSSIYLCSVVLGNTIYFGEGSWLTVV.

V gene TRBV4-2 combines with J gene TRBJ1-5; D is unclear. This CDR3 spans 17 amino acids. Trimming left V 0 bases short and J 0 bases short, with 12 bases between. The V gene's germline CDR1 is LGHNA and CDR2 YNFKEQ. The CDR3 loop reads CASSQDLSENSNQPQHF. Here the CDR3 DNA reads TGTGCCAGCAGCCAAGATCTGTCCGAGAATAGCAATCAGCCCCAGCATTTT.

The chain carries TRBV15 and TRBJ2-3; 8 positions agree with TRBD1. Per germline, CDR1 LNHNV and CDR2 YYDKDF (reference sequence). The V gene end was trimmed by 1 base and the J gene end by 3 bases; junction bases not matched to a gene: 12. The CDR3 contains 18 residues. The CDR3 here is CATSRGNVGQGGTDTQYF. Here the CDR3 DNA reads TGTGCCACCAGCAGAGGAAACGTCGGACAGGGCGGGACAGATACGCAGTATTTT.

The V call is TRBV5-6, the J call TRBJ2-3, with a weak D call TRBD2 (7 bases). The CDR3 extends over 14 amino acids. Between the trimmed V and J ends, which lost 4 bases and 2 bases, there was a span of 11 bases. CDR1 and CDR2 (germline): SGHDT, YYEEEE. The CDR3 nucleotides read TGTGCCAGCAGCCAGGGGAGGGACACAGATACGCAGTATTTT. It yields the protein CASSQGRDTDTQYF.

V and J are TRBV10-3 and TRBJ2-1; TRBD1 aligns across 7 bases. With V trimmed by 5 bases and J by 2 bases, 12 bases remained unmatched. Germline CDR1 and CDR2: ENHRY and SYGVKD. The CDR3 is 17 residues long. CDR3 amino acids: CAISPTPGTVTYNEQFF. In DNA, the CDR3 is TGTGCCATCAGTCCAACCCCCGGGACAGTTACCTACAATGAGCAGTTCTTC.

This clone was recorded once. This chain links TRBV10-3 with TRBJ2-2; TRBD1 might be the D (6 bases). The V end lost 8 bases, the J end lost 5 bases, and 15 bases lay between the germline ends. This CDR3 is 14 amino acids long. The germline gives CDR1 ENHRY, CDR2 SYGVKD. This CDR3 reads CAIGQGLMTGELFF. The CDR3 region has the DNA TGTGCCATCGGGCAGGGGTTAATGACCGGGGAGCTGTTTTTT.

This clone came up a few times. The same CDR3 can be traced to other DNA sequences in this sample. The chain carries TRBV4-1 and TRBJ2-1; TRBD2 matches 8 bases. The germline CDR1 and CDR2 sequences are MGHRA and YSYEKL. There are 20 residues in the CDR3. The J segment lost 1 base and the V segment lost 4 bases, leaving 18 bases of the junction unmatched. CDR3 sequence (DNA): TGCGCCAGCAGCCCGGGGGGGGGCGCGGTCCCGGGCGGGTCCTACAATGAGCAGTTCTTC. This sequence encodes CASSPGGGAVPGGSYNEQFF.